This T cell receptor (beta chain) was recovered during a study of T-cell reconstitution after alpha-beta-depleted transplantation in children. Preparation of the TCRbeta library used unique molecular identifiers. TCRdb reanalysed the PCR reads using MiXCR and keeps one entry per CDR3 protein. Of approximately 430,000 distinct CDR3 sequences in the sample, about 16% were seen once. Broader study findings: Diversity and T-cell counts at one year after transplant derived mostly from new T cells. Recipient T cells and thymic progenitors that survived gave rise to the high TCRbeta diversity observed at day 60 in some patients. Approximately two months post-transplant, alpha-beta T cells reportedly originated from several hundred expanded graft clones.

This CDR3 comprises 18 residues. The germline V and J ends were trimmed by 1 base and 0 bases, with 16 bases remaining between them. This clonotype was seen only once. The antigen is undetermined. The clonotype comes from a boy under three years old who had a stem cell transplant for Wiskott-Aldrich syndrome, so the T cells may come from the graft donor. The source was PBMCs, mostly from graft donor cells, collected 360 days after TCRalphabeta/CD19-depleted stem cell transplant. V is TRBV12-3 or TRBV12-4 and J is TRBJ1-5; D is undetermined. The chain's CDR3 is CASSLGIGPPYSNQPQHF. The CDR3 bases are TGTGCCAGCAGTTTAGGAATAGGACCCCCTTATAGCAATCAGCCCCAGCATTTT.